This T cell receptor beta chain stems from a study of T cells in Graves' hyperthyroidism and ophthalmopathy. Researchers amplified the TCR beta CDR3 regions from RNA transcripts. When the TCR CDR3 underwent first-round RT-PCR, the HTBI primer set was used. TCRdb itself ran the multiplex PCR reads through MiXCR, one entry per CDR3 protein. In the table there are around 450,000 distinct CDR3 sequences, around a sixth of which are singletons. No progression to ophthalmopathy during 18 months of follow-up defined stable disease. Researchers barred patients who had uncontrolled infection, other autoimmune disease, pregnancy or lactation. Clinical symptoms, serum thyroxine and TRAb, thyroid ultrasound and orbital computed tomography together formed the diagnostic basis. This clonotype was picked up many times. The germline gives CDR1 SGHAT, CDR2 FQDESV (reference sequence). The CDR3 contains 15 residues. V lost 3 bases, J lost 6 bases, and 7 bases stayed unmatched.

The chain joins TRBV11-1 to TRBJ2-1; 8 nucleotides match TRBD2. The sequencing input was blood. This clonotype was obtained from a woman aged 18-29 years with Graves' hyperthyroidism. The CDR3 sequence is CASSFWTGTSNEQFF. The CDR3 DNA sequence: TGTGCCAGCAGCTTTTGGACCGGGACTAGCAATGAGCAGTTCTTC.